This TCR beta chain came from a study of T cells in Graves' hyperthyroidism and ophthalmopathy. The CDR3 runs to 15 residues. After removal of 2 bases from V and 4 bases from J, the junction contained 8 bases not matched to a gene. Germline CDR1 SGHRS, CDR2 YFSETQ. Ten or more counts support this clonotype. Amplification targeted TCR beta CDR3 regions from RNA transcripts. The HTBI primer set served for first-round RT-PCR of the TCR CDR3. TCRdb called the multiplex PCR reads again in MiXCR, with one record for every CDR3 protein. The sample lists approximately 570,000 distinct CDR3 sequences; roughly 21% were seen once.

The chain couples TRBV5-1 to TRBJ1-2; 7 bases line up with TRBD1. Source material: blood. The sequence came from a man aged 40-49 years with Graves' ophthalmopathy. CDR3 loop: CASSFADRVGYGYTF. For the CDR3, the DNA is TGCGCCAGCAGCTTCGCCGACAGGGTAGGCTATGGCTACACCTTC.